Reported below is one T cell receptor beta chain. This sample stems from a study of technical replicates of blood from a few donors. Repertoires were generated with immunoSEQ multiplex PCR, while TCRdb's copy carries only in-frame clones and drops some. The sample lists about 15,000 clones, 80% to 90% occurring once. This receptor was identified in a human donor in good health. The specimen was PBMCs.

CDR3 in amino acids: CASSLVSGRSYEQYF. The CDR3 bases are TGCGCCAGCAGCTTGGTTAGCGGGCGCTCCTACGAGCAGTACTTC. The rearrangement uses TRBV5-1 and TRBJ2-7; 7 nucleotides align to TRBD2. Germline loops: CDR1 SGHRS, CDR2 YFSETQ. The CDR3 extends over 15 amino acids. The V and J ends lost 0 bases and 0 bases, in that order; junction bases with no gene match: 3.